The 27 T cell receptor beta chains given below trace back to one sample, sequenced in a study of blood T cell repertoires in COVID-19. Method: immunoSEQ multiplex PCR; TCRdb's copy keeps in-frame clones and lacks some. The table shows 60,000 to 85,000 clones, with around 78% occurring only once. The sample comprised peripheral blood. Receptors originate from a human donor in a cohort sampled during active COVID-19.

This sequence joins TRBV4-1 and TRBJ1-2; TRBD1 agrees at 9 bases. The CDR3 covers 14 residues. CDR1 and CDR2 from the germline V gene are MGHRA and YSYEKL. The J segment lost 8 bases and the V segment lost 1 base, leaving 5 bases of the junction unmatched. The CDR3 DNA sequence: TGCGCCAGCAGCCAAGCGGACAGGGGAGTAGGCTACACCTTC. This translates into CASSQADRGVGYTF.

This chain connects TRBV7-2 to TRBJ1-4; TRBD1 matches at 7 bases. J lost 5 bases, V lost 5 bases, and 11 bases had no gene match. Germline CDR1 is SGHTA and CDR2 is FQGNSA. The CDR3 consists of 16 residues. The CDR3 region is CASSPWTGVGNEKLFF. DNA of the CDR3: TGTGCCAGCAGCCCCTGGACAGGCGTTGGGAATGAAAAACTGTTTTTT. The full variable domain, its missing parts supplied by reference TRBV7-2 and TRBJ1-4, is GAGVSQSPSNKVTEKGKDVELRCDPISGHTALYWYRQSLGQGLEFLIYFQGNSAPDKSGLPSDRFSAERTGGSVSTLTIQRTQQEDSAVYLCASSPWTGVGNEKLFFGSGTQLSVL.

The chain links TRBV28 to TRBJ1-6, with 12 bases aligning to TRBD1. The CDR3 consists of 18 residues. Per the germline V gene, CDR1 is MDHEN and CDR2 is SYDVKM. The V and J ends lost 5 bases and 2 bases, in that order; junction bases with no gene match: 7. The CDR3 DNA reads as TGTGCCAGCAGTGAGGGACAGGGGGCGCCTACCTATAATTCACCCCTCCACTTT. It codes for CASSEGQGAPTYNSPLHF.

This clone was found a few times. The CDR3 DNA follows: TGTGCCAGCAGAGCCTTCAGGGGTAGCAATCAGCCCCAGCATTTT. It yields the protein CASRAFRGSNQPQHF. The chain uses TRBV6-5 and TRBJ1-5; TRBD1 might be the D (6 bases). The CDR3 extends over 15 amino acids. Germline values: CDR1 MNHEY, CDR2 SVGAGI. The V end was cut by 6 bases, the J end by 0 bases, with 12 bases between.

The chain recombines TRBV7-9 with TRBJ2-2; TRBD2 agrees at 8 bases. CDR3 length: 14 amino acids. Trimming cost V 1 base and J 6 bases; bases outside gene matches: 1. The germline gives CDR1 SEHNR, CDR2 FQNEAQ (reference sequence). Written as DNA, the CDR3 is TGTGCCAGCAGCTTAGACGGGAGGGCCGGGGAGCTGTTTTTT. Amino acids: CASSLDGRAGELFF. Drawing the rest from reference TRBV7-9 and TRBJ2-2, the complete variable domain is DTGVSQNPRHKITKRGQNVTFRCDPISEHNRLYWYRQTLGQGPEFLTYFQNEAQLEKSRLLSDRFSAERPKGSFSTLEIQRTEQGDSAMYLCASSLDGRAGELFFGEGSRLTVL.

The genes are TRBV6-6 and TRBJ1-2; TRBD1 might be the D (6 bases). The germline CDR1 and CDR2 sequences are MNHNY and SVGAGI (reference sequence). Trimming stripped 6 bases from V and 3 bases from J, with 17 bases between. The CDR3 loop spans 15 amino acids. CDR3 amino acids: CASSGRQESYYGYTF. The DNA for the CDR3 is TGTGCCAGCAGCGGACGACAGGAATCATACTATGGCTACACCTTC.

A few counts support this clone. The chain recombines TRBV5-8 with TRBJ2-7, with D unresolved. This CDR3 spans 10 amino acids. In germline, CDR1 is SGHTS, CDR2 YDEGEE. The ends were cut back, 4 bases at V and 4 bases at J, with 3 bases in the middle. The CDR3 loop reads CASSLYEQYF. CDR3 DNA sequence: TGTGCCAGCAGCCTGTACGAGCAGTACTTC.

The J gene is TRBJ1-2, the V gene TRBV6-5; D is unclear. The CDR3 covers 14 residues. Trimming took off 0 bases at V and 4 bases at J, with 9 bases between the two ends. Looked up from germline, CDR1 is MNHEY and CDR2 is SVGAGI. For the CDR3, the DNA is TGTGCCAGCAGTTACTCCCGGGGTGGCTATGGCTACACCTTC. Its translation: CASSYSRGGYGYTF.

This clone was counted only a few times. The V gene is TRBV2, the J gene TRBJ2-3, with a weak D call TRBD1 (5 bases). Deletions cut 4 bases from V and 2 bases from J, with 13 bases between. The germline gives CDR1 SNHLY, CDR2 FYNNEI. The CDR3 has 15 residues. The CDR3 reads CASSAQAGPTDTQYF. CDR3 DNA sequence: TGTGCCAGCAGTGCTCAGGCAGGGCCCACAGATACGCAGTATTTT.

V usage is TRBV5-4 and J usage is TRBJ2-7; D is perhaps TRBD2 (6 bases). This CDR3 has 14 amino acids. Trimming pared 1 base from V and 2 bases from J, leaving 10 bases between. Germline CDR1 reads SGHNT; CDR2 reads YYREEE (reference sequence). This chain's CDR3 is CASSLSGLTYEQYF. The CDR3 coding sequence is TGTGCCAGCAGCTTGAGCGGGTTGACCTACGAGCAGTACTTC.

The V gene is TRBV29-1, the J gene TRBJ2-5, with 7 bases matching TRBD1. The CDR3 consists of 12 residues. Germline V CDR1 and CDR2: SQVTM, ANQGSEA. Trimming at V came to 8 bases and at J to 6 bases, leaving 9 bases not matched to a gene. The CDR3 region is CSLRTGVQTQYF. As DNA, the CDR3 is TGCAGCTTGAGAACAGGGGTTCAGACCCAGTACTTC.

This clone was counted a few times. This chain links TRBV6-5 with TRBJ1-4; D gene unclear. Germline V gene lookup returns CDR1 MNHEY and CDR2 SVGAGI. V lost 5 bases and J lost 0, with 7 bases in between. The CDR3 has 14 residues. The CDR3 region is CASSTSATNEKLFF. CDR3 nucleotide sequence: TGTGCCAGCAGTACAAGCGCAACTAATGAAAAACTGTTTTTT.

The chain joins TRBV28 to TRBJ2-3, with D hard to call. There are 14 residues in the CDR3. Germline CDR1 is MDHEN and CDR2 is SYDVKM. V was shortened by 8 bases and J by 2 bases, with 14 bases between the two germline ends. In nucleotides, the CDR3 is TGTGCCAGCGCCAAAAGCCGCCCCACAGATACGCAGTATTTT. It yields the protein CASAKSRPTDTQYF.

This chain uses TRBV6-5 with TRBJ2-7; 9 nucleotides align to TRBD1. CDR1 and CDR2 (germline): MNHEY, SVGAGI. The CDR3 loop spans 14 amino acids. V gave up 6 bases and J gave up 4 bases; unmatched junction bases: 7. The CDR3 sequence: CASRRQGGMYEQYF. The CDR3 region has the DNA TGTGCCAGCAGAAGACAGGGGGGGATGTACGAGCAGTACTTC.

The rearrangement links TRBV11-2 to TRBJ2-3; a weak D match, TRBD1 (6 bases). Trimming stripped 5 bases from V and 0 bases from J, with 18 bases between. Germline loops: CDR1 SGHAT, CDR2 FQNNGV. The CDR3 covers 17 residues. CDR3 sequence (DNA): TGTGCCAGCAGCCTTTCCCTGGACAGAACTAGCACAGATACGCAGTATTTT. Amino acids: CASSLSLDRTSTDTQYF.

V and J are TRBV19 and TRBJ1-6; 10 bases are a match to TRBD1. Germline CDR1 reads LNHDA; CDR2 reads SQIVND (reference sequence). The CDR3 has 15 residues. After removal of 0 bases from V and 10 bases from J, the junction contained 3 bases not matched to a gene. The CDR3: CASSIDGQGESPLHF. CDR3 in DNA: TGTGCCAGTAGTATAGATGGACAGGGGGAATCACCCCTCCACTTT.

The gene calls are TRBV10-1 and TRBJ1-1, with TRBD1 identical over 7 bases. Germline loops: CDR1 WNHNN, CDR2 SYGVQD (reference sequence). V was clipped by 6 bases and J by 0 bases; unmatched bases: 7. CDR3 size: 15 residues. The DNA for the CDR3 is TGCGCCAGCAGCCCCAACAGGGGTATGAACACTGAAGCTTTCTTT. This encodes CASSPNRGMNTEAFF.

The chain joins TRBV5-1 to TRBJ2-5; 9 positions match TRBD1. Germline loops: CDR1 SGHRS, CDR2 YFSETQ. The J segment lost 5 bases and the V segment lost 2 bases, leaving 4 bases of the junction unmatched. The CDR3 spans 14 residues. The CDR3 sequence: CASSFTGGAETQYF. The CDR3 bases are TGCGCCAGCAGCTTCACAGGGGGCGCGGAGACCCAGTACTTC. Full variable domain (outside the CDR3, taken from reference TRBV5-1 and TRBJ2-5): KAGVTQTPRYLIKTRGQQVTLSCSPISGHRSVSWYQQTPGQGLQFLFEYFSETQRNKGNFPGRFSGRQFSNSRSEMNVSTLELGDSALYLCASSFTGGAETQYFGPGTRLLVL.

The chain has TRBV10-1 and TRBJ1-4; tentative D call: TRBD1 (6 bases). The CDR3 runs 17 residues. V lost 4 bases and J lost 2, with 17 bases in between. CDR1 and CDR2 from the germline V gene are WNHNN and SYGVQD (reference sequence). The CDR3 bases are TGCGCCAGCAGTGGGGGGCCGGGGGGGATTACTAATGAAAAACTGTTTTTT. It yields the protein CASSGGPGGITNEKLFF.

The genes are TRBV7-6 and TRBJ2-7; D perhaps matches TRBD1 (5 bases). V was shortened by 5 bases and J by 2 bases, with 13 bases between the two germline ends. This CDR3 contains 14 residues. Germline loops: CDR1 SGHVS, CDR2 FNYEAQ. The CDR3 coding sequence is TGTGCCAGCAGCCCCCTCGACAGTCCCTACGAGCAGTACTTC. This sequence encodes CASSPLDSPYEQYF. The entire variable domain, with the rest obtained from reference TRBV7-6 and TRBJ2-7, is as follows: GAGVSQSPRYKVTKRGQDVALRCDPISGHVSLYWYRQALGQGPEFLTYFNYEAQQDKSGLPNDRFSAERPEGSISTLTIQRTEQRDSAMYRCASSPLDSPYEQYFGPGTRLTVT.

The chain uses TRBV10-3 and TRBJ1-2; TRBD1 might be the D (6 bases). Looked up from germline, CDR1 is ENHRY and CDR2 is SYGVKD. The length of the CDR3 is 14 residues. Trimming took 3 bases from V and 6 from J, leaving 14 bases between them. CDR3 coding DNA: TGTGCCATCAGTGACCATGACAGGTCCCATGGCTACACCTTC. This encodes CAISDHDRSHGYTF.

The rearrangement joins TRBV4-2 to TRBJ2-1; 10 bases are a match to TRBD2. The V gene end was trimmed by 0 bases and the J gene end by 10 bases; junction bases not matched to a gene: 6. Germline CDR1 and CDR2: LGHNA and YNFKEQ. This CDR3 comprises 15 residues. The CDR3, as DNA: TGTGCCAGCAGCCAAGAAGCGGGAGGGCCGCAAGAGCAGTTCTTC. Its protein product is CASSQEAGGPQEQFF.

The chain uses TRBV19 and TRBJ2-3, with D possibly matching TRBD1 (5 bases). This CDR3 spans 14 amino acids. Between the trimmed V and J ends, which lost 7 bases and 2 bases, there was a span of 13 bases. Germline V lookup: CDR1 LNHDA, CDR2 SQIVND (reference sequence). CDR3 region: CASKYRKDTDTQYF. CDR3 in DNA: TGTGCCAGTAAGTACAGGAAAGACACAGATACGCAGTATTTT.

This chain links TRBV6-5 with TRBJ2-5, with 9 bases that match TRBD2. J gave up 5 bases and V 6 bases, and 10 bases lay outside the gene matches. CDR3 length: 15 residues. Germline loops: CDR1 MNHEY, CDR2 SVGAGI. The chain's CDR3 is CASRAAGGGRETQYF. The CDR3 region has the DNA TGTGCCAGCAGAGCTGCGGGAGGGGGTCGCGAGACCCAGTACTTC.

J is TRBJ1-1 and V is TRBV7-2; D not resolved. The CDR3 has 13 residues. Germline-derived CDR1 and CDR2 are SGHTA and FQGNSA. V was trimmed by 7 bases and J by 1 base, leaving 10 bases between them. The DNA of the CDR3 is TGTGCCAGCATGCTCACAGAGAACACTGAAGCTTTCTTT. This codes for CASMLTENTEAFF.

In its sample, this clone was seen once. An end of the junction differs from the germline gene, which may be a read error. The chain joins TRBV27 to TRBJ1-2; D is uncertain. The CDR3 spans 14 residues. Germline loops: CDR1 MNHEY, CDR2 SMNVEV (reference sequence). Here the CDR3 DNA reads TGTGCCAGCAGCTTATCCGGGTCAGCGGGCGGCTACACCTTC. It codes for CASSLSGSAGGYTF.

This chain uses TRBV2 with TRBJ2-3; 10 bases align to TRBD2. This CDR3 has 14 amino acids. The V gene's germline CDR1 is SNHLY and CDR2 FYNNEI. Germline trimming cut 5 bases from V and 6 bases from J; bases unmatched to any gene: 5. DNA of the CDR3: TGTGCCAGCAGTTACACTAGCGGGACTGATACGCAGTATTTT. Encoded protein: CASSYTSGTDTQYF. Full variable domain (rest looked up from reference TRBV2 and TRBJ2-3): EPEVTQTPSHQVTQMGQEVILRCVPISNHLYFYWYRQILGQKVEFLVSFYNNEISEKSEIFDDQFSVERPDGSNFTLKIRSTKLEDSAMYFCASSYTSGTDTQYFGPGTRLTVL.